What follows are 14 T cell receptor beta chains derived from one specimen sequenced in a study of identical twins (dated by TCRdb to 2016 to 2017). The method behind the library was 5' RACE. Sequencing was carried out with an Illumina HiSeq 2000. TCRdb trimmed the raw reads at Q25, called clones with MiXCR and kept productive beta chains. Entries that share a CDR3 protein sequence are merged under the most common genes and DNA. This sample holds some 690,000 distinct CDR3 sequences; approximately 22% were observed only once. Jointly, the top ten make up roughly 4% of the sample. The data were also submitted as part of a second study, on T cells expressing NK-cell markers.

Sequenced: PBMCs. The receptors were gathered from a woman aged 18-30 years in good health.

This clonotype was seen a few times. The V call is TRBV10-3, the J call TRBJ2-3; D unresolved. Between the trimmed V and J ends, which lost 0 bases and 1 base, there was a span of 8 bases. Per the germline V gene, CDR1 is ENHRY and CDR2 is SYGVKD. There are 15 residues in the CDR3. The CDR3 DNA is TGTGCCATCAGTGAGTCGCGGCTAGGCACAGATACGCAGTATTTT. Its translation: CAISESRLGTDTQYF.

This clonotype was observed a few times. The CDR3 sequence is CSKQGYTDTQYF. CDR3 sequence (DNA): TGCAGTAAACAGGGATACACAGATACGCAGTATTTT. This chain connects TRBV29-1 to TRBJ2-3; tentative D call: TRBD1 (6 bases). This CDR3 contains 12 residues. The V gene's germline CDR1 is SQVTM and CDR2 ANQGSEA.

The V and J genes are TRBV20-1 and TRBJ2-1; the D gene is possibly TRBD2 (5 bases). Trimming stripped 6 bases from V and 0 bases from J, with 21 bases between. CDR3 length: 17 amino acids. The germline V gene has CDR1 DFQATT and CDR2 SNEGSKA (reference sequence). Here the CDR3 reads CSANGPGSGRSYNEQFF. The CDR3 nucleotides read TGCAGTGCCAACGGACCTGGGAGCGGCCGCTCCTACAATGAGCAGTTCTTC.

V is TRBV27 and J is TRBJ2-2; tentative D call: TRBD1 (6 bases). Germline V CDR1 and CDR2: MNHEY, SMNVEV (reference sequence). This CDR3 region has 14 residues. The V end lost 6 bases, the J end lost 5 bases, and 13 bases lay between the germline ends. The CDR3 sequence: CASSWTVLTGELFF. For the CDR3, the DNA is TGTGCCAGCAGCTGGACAGTTCTAACCGGGGAGCTGTTTTTT.

This clonotype has a handful of counts. This sequence joins TRBV29-1 and TRBJ2-7; D perhaps matches TRBD2 (5 bases). Trimming removed 3 bases from V and 3 bases from J, with 21 bases in between. Looked up from germline, CDR1 is SQVTM and CDR2 is ANQGSEA. The length of the CDR3 is 16 residues. CDR3 coding DNA: TGCAGCGTTGAGGGGAGTGAAGGGCTAGGCGACTACGAGCAGTACTTC. It specifies CSVEGSEGLGDYEQYF.

The table lists this clonotype with many counts. V and J are TRBV20-1 and TRBJ2-7; TRBD2 matches at 7 bases. Unmatched junction bases numbered 6, after V lost 5 bases and J lost 2 bases. Per germline, CDR1 DFQATT and CDR2 SNEGSKA (reference sequence). The CDR3 consists of 13 residues. The CDR3 coding sequence is TGCAGTGCTGCTAGCGGCCAAGCCTACGAGCAGTACTTC. Amino acids: CSAASGQAYEQYF.

The chain couples TRBV7-2 to TRBJ2-1, with TRBD2 matching over 11 bases. The germline CDR1 and CDR2 sequences are SGHTA and FQGNSA. This CDR3 contains 14 residues. After removal of 5 bases from V and 10 bases from J, the junction contained 7 bases not matched to a gene. The CDR3, as DNA: TGTGCCAGCAGCACCCTACTAGCGGGGGTCGAGCAGTTCTTC. Amino acid sequence: CASSTLLAGVEQFF.

The chain couples TRBV7-3 to TRBJ2-7, with 8 positions matching TRBD2. Germline V lookup: CDR1 SGHTA, CDR2 FQGTGA. CDR3 size: 12 residues. V trimming: 5 bases; J trimming: 7 bases; junction bases outside the gene matches: 4. The CDR3 bases are TGTGCCAGCAGCCAGGGACTAGGGGAGCAGTACTTC. Translation: CASSQGLGEQYF.

The J gene is TRBJ1-2, the V gene TRBV15; D call uncertain. CDR1 and CDR2 (germline): LNHNV, YYDKDF (reference sequence). V was shortened by 5 bases and J by 0 bases, with 16 bases between the two germline ends. This CDR3 is 16 amino acids long. This chain's CDR3 is CATSGMRRTANYGYTF. DNA for the CDR3: TGTGCCACCAGCGGGATGCGGAGGACCGCTAACTATGGCTACACCTTC. The variable domain in full, with the rest retrieved from reference TRBV15 and TRBJ1-2, is DAMVIQNPRYQVTQFGKPVTLSCSQTLNHNVMYWYQQKSSQAPKLLFHYYDKDFNNEADTPDNFQSRRPNTSFCFLDIRSPGLGDTAMYLCATSGMRRTANYGYTFGSGTRLTVV.

The chain has TRBV7-2 and TRBJ2-7; 10 bases are a match to TRBD2. The V gene end was trimmed by 0 bases and the J gene end by 6 bases; junction bases not matched to a gene: 8. The V gene's germline CDR1 is SGHTA and CDR2 FQGNSA. This CDR3 is built from 16 residues. This chain's CDR3 is CASSLARLAGVGEQYF. In DNA form, the CDR3 reads TGTGCCAGCAGCTTAGCTCGGCTAGCGGGAGTAGGCGAGCAGTACTTC.

This clonotype was seen a few times. J is TRBJ1-1 and V is TRBV10-3; D call uncertain. Germline assignment: CDR1 ENHRY and CDR2 SYGVKD. Deletions cut 4 bases from V and 4 bases from J, with 7 bases between. This CDR3 is 12 amino acids long. The CDR3 reads CAISGAATEAFF. The CDR3 DNA follows: TGTGCCATCAGTGGGGCAGCCACTGAAGCTTTCTTT.

V is TRBV7-9 and J is TRBJ2-1; no clear D. The V gene's germline CDR1 is SEHNR and CDR2 FQNEAQ (reference sequence). V was trimmed by 5 bases and J by 3 bases, leaving 14 bases between them. The CDR3 contains 15 residues. The CDR3 is CASSRSPGDYNEQFF. Here the CDR3 DNA reads TGTGCCAGCAGCCGGTCTCCTGGGGACTACAATGAGCAGTTCTTC.

This chain connects TRBV5-6 to TRBJ2-3; 8 nucleotides match TRBD1. CDR3 length equals 16 residues. Losses at the gene ends were 4 bases for V and 9 bases for J; bases not matched to a gene: 16. Germline CDR1 reads SGHDT; CDR2 reads YYEEEE. The CDR3 coding sequence is TGTGCCAGCAGCGGCCGGGACAGGAAGCCGGTTGGGACGCAGTATTTT. Protein: CASSGRDRKPVGTQYF.

This clonotype was counted only a few times. V and J are TRBV12-3 or TRBV12-4 and TRBJ1-2, with unresolved D. The CDR3 is made up of 13 amino acids. V gave up 6 bases and J gave up 2 bases, with 10 bases separating them. CDR3 protein: CASSSRPNYGYTF. The CDR3 DNA sequence: TGTGCCAGCAGCTCCCGACCCAACTATGGCTACACCTTC.